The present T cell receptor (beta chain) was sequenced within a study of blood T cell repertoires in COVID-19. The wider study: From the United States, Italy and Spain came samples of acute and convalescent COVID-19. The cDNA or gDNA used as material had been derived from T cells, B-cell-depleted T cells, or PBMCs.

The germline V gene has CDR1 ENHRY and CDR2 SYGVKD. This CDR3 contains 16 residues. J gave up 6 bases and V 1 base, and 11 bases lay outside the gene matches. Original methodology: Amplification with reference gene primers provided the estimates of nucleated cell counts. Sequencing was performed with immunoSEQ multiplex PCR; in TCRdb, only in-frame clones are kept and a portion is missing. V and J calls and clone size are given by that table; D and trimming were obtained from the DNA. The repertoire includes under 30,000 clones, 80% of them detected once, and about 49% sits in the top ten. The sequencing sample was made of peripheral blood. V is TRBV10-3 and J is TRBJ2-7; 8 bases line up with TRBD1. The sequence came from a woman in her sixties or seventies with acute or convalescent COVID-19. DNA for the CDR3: TGTGCCATCAGTGAGTTTGCAGGGGGCGAAATAGGCGAGCAGTACTTC. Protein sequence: CAISEFAGGEIGEQYF.